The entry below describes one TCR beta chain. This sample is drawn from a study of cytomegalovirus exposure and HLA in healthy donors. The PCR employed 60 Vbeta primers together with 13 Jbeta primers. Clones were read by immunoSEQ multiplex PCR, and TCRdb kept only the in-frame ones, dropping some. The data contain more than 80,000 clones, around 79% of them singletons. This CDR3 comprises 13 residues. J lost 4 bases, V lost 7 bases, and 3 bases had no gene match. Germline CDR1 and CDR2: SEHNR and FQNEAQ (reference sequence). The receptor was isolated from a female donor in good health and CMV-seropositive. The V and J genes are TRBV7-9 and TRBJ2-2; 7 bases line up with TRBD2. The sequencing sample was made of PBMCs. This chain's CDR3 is CASIWGGTGELFF. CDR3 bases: TGTGCCAGCATATGGGGGGGCACCGGGGAGCTGTTTTTT.